Listed below are T cell receptor beta chains from one sample, sequenced in a study of blood T cell repertoires in COVID-19. This table comes from immunoSEQ multiplex PCR, and its TCRdb copy is limited to in-frame clones, with some not included. Of about 150,000 clones in the sample, 70% to 85% were seen once. Specimen: peripheral blood. The receptors shown here come from a woman aged 55 to 70 with acute or convalescent COVID-19. CDR3s include the opening cysteine and the closing phenylalanine or tryptophan. A D gene is named only where the DNA matches it firmly. The listing skips clone size in some rows; elsewhere it reads once, few, many or a size class.

d_call,j_call,clone_size,v_call,cdr3_aa,cdr3_nt
.,TRBJ1-1,.,TRBV6-5,CASSQPGLEAFF,TGTGCCAGCAGTCAACCGGGACTTGAAGCTTTCTTT
.,TRBJ1-1,.,TRBV5-1,CASSPRWAGANTEAFF,TGCGCCAGCAGCCCTCGTTGGGCAGGGGCGAACACTGAAGCTTTCTTT
.,TRBJ1-2,.,TRBV7-9,CASSLAGLEGYGYTF,TGTGCCAGCAGCTTAGCGGGGTTGGAGGGCTATGGCTACACCTTC
.,TRBJ2-7,.,TRBV3-1/TRBV3-2,CASSRTAGYEQYF,TGTGCCAGCAGCCGCACTGCAGGCTACGAGCAGTACTTC
.,TRBJ2-1,few,TRBV30,CAWKIQGTGEQFF,TGTGCCTGGAAAATACAGGGAACTGGGGAGCAGTTCTTC
.,TRBJ1-1,.,TRBV5-5,CASSLGGPGHMNTEAFF,TGTGCCAGCAGCTTGGGAGGACCGGGACATATGAACACTGAAGCTTTCTTT
.,TRBJ1-2,.,TRBV3-1/TRBV3-2,CASSQEGGRPGGYTF,TGTGCCAGCAGCCAAGAAGGAGGCAGGCCCGGTGGCTACACCTTC
TRBD1,TRBJ1-3,.,TRBV2,CASSEGQGQPGNTIYF,TGTGCCAGCAGTGAGGGACAGGGGCAGCCTGGAAACACCATATATTTT
TRBD1,TRBJ1-1,.,TRBV5-1,CASSLGQGGTEAFF,TGCGCCAGCAGCTTGGGACAGGGTGGCACTGAAGCTTTCTTT
.,TRBJ1-3,.,TRBV13,CASSYGNPWAGEGNTIYF,TGTGCCAGCAGCTACGGAAATCCTTGGGCAGGGGAGGGAAACACCATATATTTT
TRBD2,TRBJ2-1,.,TRBV5-1,CASSFGLPAGHLNEQFF,TGCGCCAGCAGCTTCGGGTTGCCAGCGGGGCACTTGAATGAGCAGTTCTTC
.,TRBJ2-3,.,TRBV9,CASSAQGTKKTDTQYF,TGTGCCAGCAGCGCCCAAGGGACAAAAAAAACAGATACGCAGTATTTT
.,TRBJ2-2,.,TRBV11-1,CAGKQGRTGELFF,TGTGCCGGTAAACAGGGTCGCACCGGGGAGCTGTTTTTT
.,TRBJ1-5,.,TRBV10-2,CASSQGYSNQPQHF,TGCGCCAGCTCTCAGGGCTATAGCAATCAGCCCCAGCATTTT
.,TRBJ2-2,few,TRBV3-1/TRBV3-2,CASSLTDTGELFF,TGTGCCAGCAGCCTGACAGACACCGGGGAGCTGTTTTTT
TRBD1,TRBJ2-5,.,TRBV5-1,CASSPERPGQGETQYF,TGCGCCAGCAGCCCTGAACGACCGGGACAGGGAGAGACCCAGTACTTC
.,TRBJ2-6,.,TRBV20-1,CSAGDGGRSGANVLTF,TGCAGTGCTGGTGACGGAGGGAGATCTGGGGCCAACGTCCTGACTTTC
.,TRBJ1-1,.,TRBV19,CASSIVTTMNTEAFF,TGTGCCAGTAGTATAGTGACTACTATGAACACTGAAGCTTTCTTT
TRBD2,TRBJ2-5,.,TRBV7-3,CASSLGGGNQETQYF,TGTGCCAGCAGCTTGGGCGGGGGGAACCAAGAGACCCAGTACTTC
TRBD1,TRBJ1-1,few,TRBV19,CASSGTGEPEAFF,TGTGCCAGTAGTGGGACAGGGGAACCTGAAGCTTTCTTT
.,TRBJ1-1,.,TRBV6-5,CASSYSGENTEAFF,TGTGCCAGCAGTTACTCCGGGGAGAACACTGAAGCTTTCTTT
.,TRBJ2-2,few,TRBV5-1,CASSPDPGVVGELFF,TGCGCCAGCAGCCCAGATCCAGGGGTGGTCGGGGAGCTGTTTTTT
.,TRBJ2-3,few,TRBV5-1,CASRRAGFTDTQYF,TGCGCCAGCAGAAGGGCGGGATTCACAGATACGCAGTATTTT
.,TRBJ1-3,.,TRBV3-1/TRBV3-2,CASSPSLYQAASGNTIYF,TGTGCCAGCAGCCCATCTCTTTACCAGGCCGCCTCTGGAAACACCATATATTTT
TRBD1,TRBJ1-5,.,TRBV5-4,CASSPDRETQPQHF,TGTGCCAGCAGCCCCGACAGGGAGACTCAGCCCCAGCATTTT
.,TRBJ1-6,.,TRBV30,CAWSVLSSYNSPLHF,TGTGCCTGGAGTGTACTAAGCTCCTATAATTCACCCCTCCACTTT
TRBD1,TRBJ1-1,.,TRBV27,CASSYRDRTLNTEAFF,TGTGCCAGCAGTTATCGGGACAGGACCCTGAACACTGAAGCTTTCTTT
TRBD2,TRBJ2-7,.,TRBV4-1,CASSQGGLAGPYYEQYF,TGCGCCAGCAGCCAAGGGGGGCTAGCGGGGCCCTACTACGAGCAGTACTTC
TRBD1,TRBJ1-1,few,TRBV6-6,CASSAPGQGNTEAFF,TGTGCCAGCAGTGCCCCGGGACAGGGAAACACTGAAGCTTTCTTT
TRBD2,TRBJ2-3,.,TRBV4-2,CASSQDAGGPNTQYF,TGTGCCAGCAGCCAAGATGCGGGGGGGCCAAATACGCAGTATTTT
.,TRBJ1-2,.,TRBV7-9,CASSLEGGDGYTF,TGTGCCAGCAGCTTAGAAGGAGGGGATGGCTACACCTTC
TRBD1,TRBJ1-1,.,TRBV27,CATFDRGGTEAFF,TGTGCCACCTTCGACAGGGGGGGCACTGAAGCTTTCTTT
TRBD1,TRBJ2-2,.,TRBV7-2,CASSPTGAGTGELFF,TGTGCCAGCAGTCCAACAGGGGCGGGCACCGGGGAGCTGTTTTTT
TRBD2,TRBJ2-4,once,TRBV29-1,CSVERGDIQYF,TGCAGCGTTGAGCGGGGGGACATTCAGTACTTC
.,TRBJ2-2,once,TRBV5-1,CASSLMPSNTGELFF,TGCGCCAGCAGCCTAATGCCATCGAACACCGGGGAGCTGTTTTTT
.,TRBJ2-2,.,TRBV5-4,CASSLNPLQGTNTGELFF,TGTGCCAGCAGCTTGAACCCACTACAGGGAACGAACACCGGGGAGCTGTTTTTT
TRBD1,TRBJ2-7,.,TRBV5-4,CASSVMGQGYEQYF,TGTGCCAGCAGCGTCATGGGACAGGGATACGAGCAGTACTTC
TRBD1,TRBJ1-6,.,TRBV19,CASSTRGQGSNSPLHF,TGTGCCAGTAGTACCCGGGGACAGGGATCGAACTCACCCCTCCACTTT
TRBD1,TRBJ2-7,once,TRBV2,CASSDRTGGRYEQYF,TGTGCCAGCAGCGACAGGACAGGGGGCAGGTACGAGCAGTACTTC
TRBD1,TRBJ1-1,few,TRBV6-5,CASSRQGLMNTEAFF,TGTGCCAGCAGTAGACAGGGCCTCATGAACACTGAAGCTTTCTTT
.,TRBJ2-1,.,TRBV27,CASSHLRVLSYNEQFF,TGTGCCAGCAGTCATCTCCGGGTTCTATCCTACAATGAGCAGTTCTTC
TRBD1,TRBJ1-6,.,TRBV19,CASTHSGTGGFDLGSPLHF,TGTGCCAGTACCCACTCCGGGACAGGGGGATTCGACTTGGGTTCACCCCTCCACTTT
.,TRBJ1-1,.,TRBV3-1/TRBV3-2,CASSLLRDTATEAFF,TGTGCCAGCAGCCTCTTACGGGACACCGCGACTGAAGCTTTCTTT
.,TRBJ2-3,.,TRBV4-2,CASSQALVMSDTQYF,TGTGCCAGCAGCCAAGCACTAGTAATGTCAGATACGCAGTATTTT
.,TRBJ2-5,.,TRBV12-2,CASRLKSRNTGCGETQYF,TGTGCAAGTCGCTTAAAATCCCGTAATACAGGGTGCGGGGAGACCCAGTACTTC
TRBD1,TRBJ1-3,.,TRBV30,CAWNRGASGNTIYF,TGTGCCTGGAACAGGGGCGCTTCTGGAAACACCATATATTTT
.,TRBJ2-1,.,TRBV5-1,CASSSMQGSLYNEQFF,TGCGCCAGCAGCTCCATGCAGGGATCCCTCTACAATGAGCAGTTCTTC
TRBD1,TRBJ2-1,.,TRBV19,CASSEEGQGTLVNEQFF,TGTGCCAGTAGTGAAGAGGGACAGGGAACTCTGGTCAATGAGCAGTTCTTC
TRBD1,TRBJ1-4,.,TRBV6-5,CASRGQGLEKLFF,TGTGCCAGCAGGGGACAGGGTTTGGAAAAACTGTTTTTT